By sample share, the clone carrying this T cell receptor (beta chain) is medium-sized. Clones were read by immunoSEQ multiplex PCR, and TCRdb kept only the in-frame ones, dropping some. The sample contains approximately 4,000 clones, about 38% of which appear only once. This sample is part of a study of T cells in localized non-small cell lung cancer. The CDR3 extends over 14 amino acids. The germline CDR1 and CDR2 sequences are SGHNT and YENEEA. V shed 7 bases and J shed 12 bases, with 24 bases lying between them. The V gene is TRBV11-3, the J gene TRBJ1-1; TRBD1 might be the D (5 bases). This sequence originates from a woman aged 40 to 75 with stage I lung adenocarcinoma. The input for sequencing was lung tumor tissue, taken before any cancer treatment. Here the CDR3 DNA reads TGTGCCAGCACCTCAATGAGTGGGGGGATGGTAACTTTCTTT. It codes for CASTSMSGGMVTFF.